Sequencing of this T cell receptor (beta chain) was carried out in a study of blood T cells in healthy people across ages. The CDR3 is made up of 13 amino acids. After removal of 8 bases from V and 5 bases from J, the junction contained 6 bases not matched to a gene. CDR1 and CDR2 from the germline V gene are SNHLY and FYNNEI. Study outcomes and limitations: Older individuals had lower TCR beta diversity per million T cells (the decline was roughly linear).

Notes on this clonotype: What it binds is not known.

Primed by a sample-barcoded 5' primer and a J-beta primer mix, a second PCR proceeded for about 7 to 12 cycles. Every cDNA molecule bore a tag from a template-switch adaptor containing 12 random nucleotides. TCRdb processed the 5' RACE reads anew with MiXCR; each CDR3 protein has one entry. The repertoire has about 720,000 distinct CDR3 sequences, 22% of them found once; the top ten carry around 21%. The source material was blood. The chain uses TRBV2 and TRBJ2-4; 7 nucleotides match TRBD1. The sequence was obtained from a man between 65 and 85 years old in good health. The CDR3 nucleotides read TGTGCCAGCCACACAGGGGTGGAAAACATTCAGTACTTC. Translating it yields CASHTGVENIQYF.